This is a list of T cell receptor beta chains from one sample in a study of T-cell memory formation after mild COVID-19. TCRdb processed the 5' RACE reads anew with MiXCR; each CDR3 protein has one entry. The data show roughly 300,000 distinct CDR3 sequences, 7.5% to 9.5% seen once. The source material was PBMCs or a T cell subset sorted from them (not recorded which). The receptors derive from a man aged 18 to 30 who had mild COVID-19 (a few samples of this study predate the infection). Cell type and time point are not known. The CDR3 runs from the conserved cysteine through the conserved F or W. The D gene is left open where the match is weak. The size field is filled for only some rows; it gives once, few, many or a size class.

size	V	J	D	DNA	CDR3
few	TRBV25-1	TRBJ1-2	NA	TGTGCCAGCAGTGGACAGGAACCCTATGGCTACACCTTC	CASSGQEPYGYTF
NA	TRBV6-6	TRBJ2-6	NA	TGTGCCAGCAGTTACCATAGGGGCTACGGGGCCAACGTCCTGACTTTC	CASSYHRGYGANVLTF
few	TRBV7-9	TRBJ2-5	NA	TGTGCCAGCAGCTTAGCGGCTGGGGATCGGGAGACCCAGTACTTC	CASSLAAGDRETQYF
few	TRBV27	TRBJ2-7	NA	TGTGCCAGCAGACCGGGACTCAGACTCGAGCAGTACTTC	CASRPGLRLEQYF
many	TRBV12-3/TRBV12-4	TRBJ1-6	NA	TGTGCCAGCAGTCTCGCCTATTCACCCCTCCACTTT	CASSLAYSPLHF
few	TRBV4-3	TRBJ2-3	NA	TGCGCCAGCAGCCAAGAACCCCTTCGTGTAGATACGCAGTATTTT	CASSQEPLRVDTQYF
NA	TRBV6-5	TRBJ1-2	TRBD1	TGTGCCAGCAGTCGGACAGGGACCCTTTTTGGTGGCTACACCTTC	CASSRTGTLFGGYTF
NA	TRBV5-1	TRBJ2-2	NA	TGCGCCAGCAGCTTGAATCCCGCGAACACCGGGGAGCTGTTTTTT	CASSLNPANTGELFF
many	TRBV5-1	TRBJ2-7	NA	TGCGCCAGCAGCTGGGGGACCCCCTTCGAGCAGTACTTC	CASSWGTPFEQYF
NA	TRBV12-3/TRBV12-4	TRBJ1-4	TRBD1	TGTGCCAGCACCACGACAGGGGCGGCTAATGAAAAACTGTTTTTT	CASTTTGAANEKLFF
NA	TRBV20-1	TRBJ1-1	NA	TGCAGTGCTAGAGATCAAAAGTTTGAAGCTTTCTTT	CSARDQKFEAFF
few	TRBV20-1	TRBJ1-2	TRBD1	TGCAGTGCCACAGACGGACAGGGGGCCCGGGGCTACACCTTC	CSATDGQGARGYTF
many	TRBV12-3/TRBV12-4	TRBJ1-1	NA	TGCGCCAGCAGCTTGACAGGGAACACTGAAGCTTTCTTT	CASSLTGNTEAFF
NA	TRBV2	TRBJ2-4	NA	TGTGCCAGCAGCAGGGAGGAGAGCTTGGCCAAAAACATTCAGTACTTC	CASSREESLAKNIQYF
NA	TRBV15	TRBJ2-3	NA	TGTGCCACCAGCAGAGATGCTGGGCTCTCACTAGGGGGGAATACGCAGTATTTT	CATSRDAGLSLGGNTQYF
NA	TRBV2	TRBJ2-7	TRBD1	TGTGCCAGCACCACGACAGGGATAATCTACGAGCAGTACTTC	CASTTTGIIYEQYF
few	TRBV4-3	TRBJ2-2	NA	TGCGCCAGCAGCCAAGATTGGCTGACCGGGGAGCTGTTTTTT	CASSQDWLTGELFF
NA	TRBV27	TRBJ2-2	TRBD2	TGTGCCAGCACTGAGCTAGCGGGGGGGTCAGGGGAGCTGTTTTTT	CASTELAGGSGELFF
few	TRBV5-1	TRBJ1-2	TRBD1	TGCGCCAGCAGCGGAGGGACAGAAGCTAACTATGGCTACACCTTC	CASSGGTEANYGYTF
few	TRBV13	TRBJ2-5	TRBD1	TGTGCCAGCACATTGACAGGGGACGGAGAGACCCAGTACTTC	CASTLTGDGETQYF
many	TRBV20-1	TRBJ2-3	TRBD2	TGCAGTGCTAGGACTAGCGGGGGAACAGATACGCAGTATTTT	CSARTSGGTDTQYF
few	TRBV7-2	TRBJ2-7	NA	TGTGCCAGCAGCTTCAGAGGGGGAACGGACGAGCAGTACTTC	CASSFRGGTDEQYF
many	TRBV21-1	TRBJ1-2	NA	TGTGCCAGCAGACGGGACGGGATTGGGGGCTACACCTTC	CASRRDGIGGYTF
few	TRBV5-1	TRBJ2-7	NA	TGCGCCAGCAGCTCCCAGGACTCAGCCTACGAGCAGTACTTC	CASSSQDSAYEQYF
NA	TRBV15	TRBJ2-7	NA	TGTGCCACCAGCAGGAATAAACAGGGATGGGAGCAGTACTTC	CATSRNKQGWEQYF
many	TRBV12-3/TRBV12-4	TRBJ2-5	NA	TGTGCCAGCAGTTTCGAGGGGGGCCAAGAGACCCAGTACTTC	CASSFEGGQETQYF
many	TRBV5-1	TRBJ2-5	TRBD2	TGCGCCAGCAGTTTTGGAGCGGGACCCGGGTCCGAAGAGACCCAGTACTTC	CASSFGAGPGSEETQYF
few	TRBV6-2/TRBV6-3	TRBJ2-3	TRBD2	TGTGCCAGCAGTCTTAAGGGACTAGCGGGGCTCACAGATACGCAGTATTTT	CASSLKGLAGLTDTQYF
few	TRBV3-1	TRBJ2-5	TRBD1	TGTGCCAGCAGCCAAGGAAGGACAGGGCGAAGAGAGACCCAGTACTTC	CASSQGRTGRRETQYF
many	TRBV9	TRBJ1-1	NA	TGTGCCAGCAGCGTAGATTTTAGGACTGAAGCTTTCTTT	CASSVDFRTEAFF